The subject of this entry is one TCR beta chain. As originally analysed: Scientists estimated how many nucleated cells there were by amplifying reference gene primers. Repertoires were generated with immunoSEQ multiplex PCR, while TCRdb's copy carries only in-frame clones and drops some. The V and J calls and clone size come from that table; D and trimming were worked out from the DNA. The data hold fewer than 180,000 clones, with 80% to 90% observed a single time. The sample comes from a study of blood T cell repertoires in COVID-19. Whole-study context: Samples of COVID-19 (acute and convalescent) were obtained from the United States, Italy and Spain. T cells, B-cell-depleted T cells, or PBMCs supplied cDNA or gDNA.

There are 14 residues in the CDR3. Trimming cost V 6 bases and J 5 bases; bases outside gene matches: 5. Germline loops: CDR1 MGHDK, CDR2 SYGVNS. Sequencing used peripheral blood. This receptor was taken from a man between 70 and 80 years old with acute or convalescent COVID-19. The chain combines TRBV25-1 with TRBJ1-4; TRBD1 agrees at 8 bases. This CDR3 is CASSPGQGNEKLFF. The DNA for the CDR3 is TGTGCCAGCAGCCCCGGACAGGGCAATGAAAAACTGTTTTTT.